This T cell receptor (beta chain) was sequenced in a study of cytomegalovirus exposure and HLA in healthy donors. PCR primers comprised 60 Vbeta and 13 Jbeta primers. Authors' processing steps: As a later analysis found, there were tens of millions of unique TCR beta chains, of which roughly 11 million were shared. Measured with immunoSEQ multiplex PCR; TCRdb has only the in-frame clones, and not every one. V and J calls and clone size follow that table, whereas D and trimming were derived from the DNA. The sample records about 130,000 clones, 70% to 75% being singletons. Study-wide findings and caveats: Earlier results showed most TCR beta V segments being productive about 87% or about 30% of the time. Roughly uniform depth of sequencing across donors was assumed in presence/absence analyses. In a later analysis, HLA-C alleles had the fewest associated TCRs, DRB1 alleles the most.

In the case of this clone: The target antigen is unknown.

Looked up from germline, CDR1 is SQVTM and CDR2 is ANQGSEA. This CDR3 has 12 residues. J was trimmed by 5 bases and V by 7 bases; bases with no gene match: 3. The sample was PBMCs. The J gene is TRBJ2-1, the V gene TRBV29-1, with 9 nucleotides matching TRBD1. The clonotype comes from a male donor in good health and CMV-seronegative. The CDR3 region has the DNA TGCAGCGCGGGACAGGGAAACAATGAGCAGTTCTTC. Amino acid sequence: CSAGQGNNEQFF.